The present T cell receptor beta chain was sequenced within a study of blood T cell repertoires in COVID-19. Study background: T cells, B-cell-depleted T cells, or PBMCs supplied cDNA or gDNA.

The length of the CDR3 is 16 residues. V gave up 5 bases and J gave up 2 bases; unmatched junction bases: 7. The germline V gene encodes CDR1 SEHNR and CDR2 FQNEAQ (reference sequence). Per the study methods: Cell counts per sample came from amplifying reference gene primers. This table comes from immunoSEQ multiplex PCR, and its TCRdb copy is limited to in-frame clones, with some not included. The DNA was the basis for D and trimming; V, J and clone size are from that table. The data show a few hundred thousand clones, approximately 80% seen once. This clone was seen many times. Participants had their cohort set by participant-reported clinical history. Symptom resolution, clearance, or two negative PCRs marked donors in Cohort 3 as recovered.

The chain joins TRBV7-9 to TRBJ2-3; 10 bases line up with TRBD1. The sequenced material came from PBMCs or T cells enriched from blood (not recorded which). This TCR was recovered from a man between 40 and 49 years old who had recovered from COVID-19. The CDR3 loop reads CASSIGDRGLTDTQYF. The CDR3 DNA sequence: TGTGCCAGCAGCATCGGGGACAGGGGCCTCACAGATACGCAGTATTTT.